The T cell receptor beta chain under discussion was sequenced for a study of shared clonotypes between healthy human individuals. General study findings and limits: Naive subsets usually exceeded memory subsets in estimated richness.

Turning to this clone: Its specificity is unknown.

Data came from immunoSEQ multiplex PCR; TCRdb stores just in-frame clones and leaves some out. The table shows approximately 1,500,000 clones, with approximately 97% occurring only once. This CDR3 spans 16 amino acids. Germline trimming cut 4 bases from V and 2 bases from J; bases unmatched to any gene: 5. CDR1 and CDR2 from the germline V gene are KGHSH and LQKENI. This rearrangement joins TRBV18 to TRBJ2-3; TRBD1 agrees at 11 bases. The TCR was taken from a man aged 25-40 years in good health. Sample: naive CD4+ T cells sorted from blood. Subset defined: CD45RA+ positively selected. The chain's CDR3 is CASSRWTGGSTDTQYF. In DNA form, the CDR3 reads TGTGCCAGCTCACGATGGACAGGGGGCTCCACAGATACGCAGTATTTT.